Following are 26 T cell receptor beta chains from one sample sequenced in a study of blood T cell repertoires in COVID-19 (dated by TCRdb to about 2020). Library creation used the immunoSEQ multiplex PCR assay. TCRdb mirrors the immuneACCESS table, restricted to in-frame sequences. Some clones are absent from its copies; in checked studies, under half trace to an unresolved V gene, and the reason for the others is unknown. Across this sample there are 90,000 to 120,000 clones, with 65% to 90% seen only once. About 5% of the sample is in the top ten clones. Sequencing was carried out using peripheral blood. The source is a man aged 60-69 years with acute or convalescent COVID-19.

This clone appeared a single time. The chain employs TRBV5-5 and TRBJ2-7, with a possible D match to TRBD2 (5 bases). Germline loops: CDR1 SGHKS, CDR2 YYEKEE (reference sequence). Trimming left V 4 bases short and J 3 bases short, with 17 bases between. This CDR3 contains 15 residues. The CDR3 DNA reads TGTGCCAGCAGCCGCGAGGGTCTCAGCGTCTACGAGCAGTACTTC. Amino acids: CASSREGLSVYEQYF.

V gene TRBV23-1 combines with J gene TRBJ2-3; D might be TRBD1 (6 bases). TRBV23-1 is filed as an ORF, its function uncertain. The CDR3 has 16 residues. V dropped 6 bases and J dropped 4 bases, with 20 bases sitting between them. The CDR3 DNA reads TGCGCCAGCAGCCGGACAGCTCCACCGGTGGCAGATACGCAGTATTTT. Protein sequence: CASSRTAPPVADTQYF.

This clone was found a few times. The J gene is TRBJ2-7, the V gene TRBV9; 10 nucleotides line up with TRBD1. V was pared by 4 bases and J by 5 bases, with 9 bases of the junction left unmatched. The germline V gene encodes CDR1 SGDLS and CDR2 YYNGEE. The CDR3 has 15 residues. CDR3 sequence: CASSTRDRGDHEQYF. The CDR3 DNA follows: TGTGCCAGCAGCACCCGGGACAGGGGCGACCACGAGCAGTACTTC.

The chain carries TRBV15 and TRBJ1-1; 9 bases fit TRBD1. Germline V gene sequence: CDR1 LNHNV, CDR2 YYDKDF (reference sequence). The CDR3 consists of 13 residues. The junction had 4 bases not matched to a gene; V was cut back by 8 bases and J by 3 bases. CDR3 nucleotide sequence: TGTGCCACCCGGACAGGGGAATACACTGAAGCTTTCTTT. Translated: CATRTGEYTEAFF.

This clone occurred a few times. The DNA for the CDR3 is TGTGCCAGTACCCGGGGGGGGTATGAGCAGTACTTC. It specifies CASTRGGYEQYF. This sequence joins TRBV19 and TRBJ2-7; TRBD2 matches 8 bases. Germline values: CDR1 LNHDA, CDR2 SQIVND (reference sequence). The trim removed 7 bases at V and 7 bases at J, leaving 6 bases unmatched. The CDR3 contains 12 residues.

This rearrangement joins TRBV21-1 to TRBJ1-2; TRBD1, as called in the table, went unchecked against the DNA. TRBV21-1 is designated a pseudogene. The CDR3 is 16 amino acids. CDR3 amino acids: CASSKGRTEKNYGYTF. Written as DNA, the CDR3 is TGTGCCAGCAGCAAAGGTAGGACAGAAAAAAACTATGGCTACACCTTC.

This clone was counted at least ten times. The V gene is TRBV27, the J gene TRBJ2-2, with unresolved D. V lost 5 bases, J lost 5 bases, and 3 bases lay in between. This CDR3 comprises 11 residues. Germline values: CDR1 MNHEY, CDR2 SMNVEV (reference sequence). CDR3 protein: CASSRTGELFF. CDR3 DNA sequence: TGTGCCAGCAGTCGGACCGGGGAGCTGTTTTTT.

This clone showed up just once. This rearrangement joins TRBV18 to TRBJ2-7; 10 bases align to TRBD2. CDR1 KGHSH and CDR2 LQKENI come from the germline V gene. V shed 3 bases, J shed 3 bases, and the junction held 5 bases outside the gene matches. The CDR3 covers 15 residues. The CDR3 spells CASSPTSGANYEQYF. CDR3 DNA sequence: TGTGCCAGCTCACCTACTAGCGGGGCTAACTACGAGCAGTACTTC.

The chain has TRBV7-3 and TRBJ1-1; D not resolved. CDR1 is SGHTA, CDR2 FQGTGA, per germline. The CDR3 sequence is 13 residues long. The V end lost 1 base, the J end lost 4 bases, and 7 bases lay between the germline ends. CDR3 DNA sequence: TGTGCCAGCAGCTTAAGCGGCCTCACTGAAGCTTTCTTT. Amino acid sequence: CASSLSGLTEAFF.

The V and J genes are TRBV28 and TRBJ2-7, with a weak D call TRBD1 (6 bases). CDR1 MDHEN and CDR2 SYDVKM come from the germline V gene. V gave up 1 base and J gave up 6 bases, with 13 bases separating them. The CDR3 spans 14 residues. The DNA for the CDR3 is TGTGCCAGCAGTTTATCAGGGGTGAGGGCCGAGCAGTACTTC. Translated, it gives CASSLSGVRAEQYF.

This clone was picked up a small number of times. The gene calls are TRBV10-3 and TRBJ2-1, with D possibly being TRBD1 (6 bases). The V gene's germline CDR1 is ENHRY and CDR2 SYGVKD. The CDR3 runs 15 residues. V dropped 10 bases and J dropped 0 bases, with 16 bases sitting between them. The CDR3 bases are TGTGCCACCCGGACAGACAAGAGCTCCTACAATGAGCAGTTCTTC. Amino acid sequence: CATRTDKSSYNEQFF.

V usage is TRBV9 and J usage is TRBJ1-1; a weak D match, TRBD1 (6 bases). The ends were cut back, 7 bases at V and 4 bases at J, with 8 bases in the middle. Germline CDR1 is SGDLS and CDR2 is YYNGEE. The CDR3 covers 11 residues. The CDR3, as DNA: TGTGCCAGCGGGGGCACCACTGAAGCTTTCTTT. Translated, it gives CASGGTTEAFF. Supplemented by reference TRBV9 and TRBJ1-1, the full variable domain reads DSGVTQTPKHLITATGQRVTLRCSPRSGDLSVYWYQQSLDQGLQFLIQYYNGEERAKGNILERFSAQQFPDLHSELNLSSLELGDSALYFCASGGTTEAFFGQGTRLTVV.

This chain connects TRBV7-2 to TRBJ1-2, with 7 bases aligning to TRBD1. Germline assignment: CDR1 SGHTA and CDR2 FQGNSA. The CDR3 loop spans 15 amino acids. Losses at the gene ends were 1 base for V and 2 bases for J; bases not matched to a gene: 4. CDR3 sequence: CASSLETGVNYGYTF. CDR3 nucleotides: TGTGCCAGCAGCTTAGAAACAGGGGTCAACTATGGCTACACCTTC. The whole variable domain, filled in from reference TRBV7-2 and TRBJ1-2, reads GAGVSQSPSNKVTEKGKDVELRCDPISGHTALYWYRQSLGQGLEFLIYFQGNSAPDKSGLPSDRFSAERTGGSVSTLTIQRTQQEDSAVYLCASSLETGVNYGYTFGSGTRLTVV.

CDR3 DNA: TGTGCCAGCAGCATTGGACAGGCCAGTGCCTACGAGCAGTACTTC. Its protein product is CASSIGQASAYEQYF. The chain employs TRBV7-3 and TRBJ2-7; TRBD1 agrees at 7 bases. The CDR3 sequence is 15 residues long. Germline-derived CDR1 and CDR2 are SGHTA and FQGTGA. The V segment lost 5 bases and the J segment 2 bases; nucleotides outside the gene matches: 9.

The genes are TRBV30 and TRBJ2-4; 8 positions agree with TRBD1. This CDR3 is 17 amino acids long. In germline, CDR1 is GTSNPN, CDR2 SVGIG (reference sequence). V was pared by 5 bases and J by 0 bases, with 12 bases of the junction left unmatched. The DNA for the CDR3 is TGTGCCTGGTCCGGGACAGGCCCCCTTTTAGCCAAAAACATTCAGTACTTC. This codes for CAWSGTGPLLAKNIQYF.

The rearrangement uses TRBV6-1 and TRBJ1-5, with D possibly being TRBD1 (5 bases). CDR1 is MNHNS and CDR2 is SASEGT in the germline V gene. Trimming stripped 3 bases from V and 7 bases from J, with 16 bases between. CDR3 size: 15 residues. The CDR3 nucleotides read TGTGCCAGCAGTGACGGAGTACATGGGGGGCAGCCCCAGCATTTT. Encoded protein: CASSDGVHGGQPQHF.

J is TRBJ2-7 and V is TRBV4-1, with D unclear. Trimming left V 0 bases short and J 9 bases short, with 9 bases between. Germline CDR1 and CDR2: MGHRA and YSYEKL. The CDR3 spans 12 residues. CDR3 amino acids: CASSQENHRQYF. For the CDR3, the DNA is TGCGCCAGCAGCCAAGAGAACCATAGGCAGTACTTC.

The chain couples TRBV30 to TRBJ1-2; 11 positions agree with TRBD1. The V gene end was trimmed by 4 bases and the J gene end by 8 bases; junction bases not matched to a gene: 9. CDR1 is GTSNPN, CDR2 SVGIG, per germline (reference sequence). The CDR3 length is 14 residues. CDR3 sequence: CAWIVDRGLGGYTF. In DNA form, the CDR3 reads TGTGCCTGGATTGTGGACAGGGGGCTTGGGGGCTACACCTTC. The full variable domain, completed using reference TRBV30 and TRBJ1-2, is SQTIHQWPATLVQPVGSPLSLECTVEGTSNPNLYWYRQAAGRGLQLLFYSVGIGQISSEVPQNLSASRPQDRQFILSSKKLLLSDSGFYLCAWIVDRGLGGYTFGSGTRLTVV.

This sequence joins TRBV2 and TRBJ2-5, with a tentative D call TRBD1 (5 bases). This CDR3 comprises 12 residues. Germline values: CDR1 SNHLY, CDR2 FYNNEI. V dropped 3 bases and J dropped 5 bases, with 7 bases sitting between them. The CDR3 DNA reads TGTGCCAGCAGTGACAGGGTGGAGACCCAGTACTTC. As protein: CASSDRVETQYF.

V gene TRBV7-6 combines with J gene TRBJ2-1; tentatively, D is TRBD1 (5 bases). The germline V gene has CDR1 SGHVS and CDR2 FNYEAQ. Trimming took off 7 bases at V and 6 bases at J, with 19 bases between the two ends. The CDR3 is 15 amino acids. Here the CDR3 reads CASTLGDFDLNEQFF. CDR3 in DNA: TGTGCCAGCACCCTAGGGGATTTTGATCTCAATGAGCAGTTCTTC.

The rearrangement links TRBV13 to TRBJ2-1; the D gene is possibly TRBD2 (6 bases). With 4 bases removed from V and 4 bases from J, the gap between germline ends came to 14 bases. The CDR3 extends over 15 amino acids. The germline V gene encodes CDR1 PRHDT and CDR2 FYEKMQ (reference sequence). This CDR3 is CASSSGGTSYNEQFF. DNA of the CDR3: TGTGCCAGCAGCTCTGGCGGGACTTCTTACAATGAGCAGTTCTTC.

This clone has a handful of counts. The rearrangement joins TRBV5-6 to TRBJ2-3, with a weak D call TRBD2 (6 bases). The CDR3 has 16 residues. V dropped 3 bases and J dropped 0 bases, with 14 bases sitting between them. The germline V gene encodes CDR1 SGHDT and CDR2 YYEEEE. CDR3 in DNA: TGTGCCAGCAGCTGGGGGGACTTGACTAGCACAGATACGCAGTATTTT. Its protein product is CASSWGDLTSTDTQYF.

This clone is a singleton in its sample. The rearrangement uses TRBV18 and TRBJ1-5, with a tentative D call TRBD1 (5 bases). This CDR3 region has 15 residues. V shed 3 bases and J shed 5 bases, with 14 bases lying between them. The germline V gene has CDR1 KGHSH and CDR2 LQKENI. CDR3: CASSPWQGKDQPQHF. The CDR3 DNA sequence: TGTGCCAGCTCACCTTGGCAGGGTAAGGATCAGCCCCAGCATTTT.

This chain connects TRBV19 to TRBJ1-1, with D perhaps matching TRBD1 (6 bases). The CDR3 is 15 residues long. Trimming took off 5 bases at V and 6 bases at J, with 19 bases between the two ends. The germline V gene has CDR1 LNHDA and CDR2 SQIVND (reference sequence). CDR3 coding DNA: TGTGCCAGTAGTCCTCGGGTGGGGGCCGGGGCTGAAGCTTTCTTT. The encoded protein is CASSPRVGAGAEAFF.

This clone was counted a single time. This chain links TRBV7-2 with TRBJ1-2; TRBD1 agrees at 11 bases. The CDR3 runs 15 residues. Germline CDR1 is SGHTA and CDR2 is FQGNSA. After removal of 5 bases from V and 4 bases from J, the junction contained 6 bases not matched to a gene. The CDR3 here is CASSQGQGAVYGYTF. CDR3 nucleotides: TGTGCCAGCAGCCAAGGACAGGGGGCTGTCTATGGCTACACCTTC.

The chain couples TRBV7-2 to TRBJ1-1, with D unclear. V was clipped by 2 bases and J by 3 bases, with 10 bases between them. The CDR3 has 14 amino acids. Germline V gene sequence: CDR1 SGHTA, CDR2 FQGNSA. CDR3 nucleotides: TGTGCCAGCAGCTTACAAGACTCTTACACTGAAGCTTTCTTT. Encoded protein: CASSLQDSYTEAFF.